The rows below give T cell receptor beta chains drawn from one sample of a study of cytomegalovirus exposure and HLA in healthy donors. TCRdb's table, derived via immunoSEQ multiplex PCR, lists solely in-frame clones and lacks some. The listing contains 150,000 or so clones. The sample taken for sequencing was PBMCs. The source is a man aged 30-40 years in good health and CMV-seronegative. CDR3s include the opening cysteine and the closing phenylalanine or tryptophan. Fields, in order: V gene, J gene, CDR3 protein.

V gene: TRBV5-1
J gene: TRBJ1-4
CDR3 protein: CASSLAGSNEKLFF

V gene: TRBV18
J gene: TRBJ2-3
CDR3 protein: CASSPSTDTQYF

V gene: TRBV2
J gene: TRBJ2-2
CDR3 protein: CANRELLSTGELFF

V gene: TRBV9
J gene: TRBJ1-2
CDR3 protein: CASSAPQGYGYTF

V gene: TRBV7-8
J gene: TRBJ2-7
CDR3 protein: CASSLVPIGLAGGFAYEQYF

V gene: TRBV7-6
J gene: TRBJ1-2
CDR3 protein: CASSLSTTGDRYGYTF

V gene: TRBV18
J gene: TRBJ1-3
CDR3 protein: CASSSQQGTSGNTIYF

V gene: TRBV4-3
J gene: TRBJ1-3
CDR3 protein: CASSQDRLANTIYF

V gene: TRBV9
J gene: TRBJ2-1
CDR3 protein: CASSVVAGGRHNEQFF

V gene: TRBV7-3
J gene: TRBJ1-2
CDR3 protein: CASSLGQGIGYTF

V gene: TRBV6-1
J gene: TRBJ2-3
CDR3 protein: CASSERAGKVSTDTQYF

V gene: TRBV5-1
J gene: TRBJ1-2
CDR3 protein: CASRATANYGYTF

V gene: TRBV18
J gene: TRBJ2-5
CDR3 protein: CASSPQRTGDRWETQYF

V gene: TRBV7-3
J gene: TRBJ2-1
CDR3 protein: CASSPASGIGGNEQFF

V gene: TRBV18
J gene: TRBJ1-5
CDR3 protein: CASSPMDRGLSPQHF

V gene: TRBV7-3
J gene: TRBJ2-2
CDR3 protein: CASSPNRGQSELFF

V gene: TRBV4-2
J gene: TRBJ2-1
CDR3 protein: CASSQELTSGIYNEQFF

V gene: TRBV6-6
J gene: TRBJ2-7
CDR3 protein: CASSYQGPASYEQYF

V gene: TRBV19
J gene: TRBJ1-5
CDR3 protein: CASRGPMNQPQHF

V gene: TRBV28
J gene: TRBJ1-2
CDR3 protein: CASSPADRADYGYTF

V gene: TRBV20-1
J gene: TRBJ1-3
CDR3 protein: CSARSGNTIYF

V gene: TRBV7-8
J gene: TRBJ2-3
CDR3 protein: CASSLDFLGTDTQYF

V gene: TRBV7-2
J gene: TRBJ2-7
CDR3 protein: CASRITGQGGYEQYF

V gene: TRBV6-6
J gene: TRBJ2-7
CDR3 protein: CASSPDRLSSYEQYF

V gene: TRBV4-3
J gene: TRBJ1-2
CDR3 protein: CASSQDHSSYGYTF

V gene: TRBV2
J gene: TRBJ1-5
CDR3 protein: CASRLGSSNQPQHF

V gene: TRBV9
J gene: TRBJ2-1
CDR3 protein: CASSVNPLPPRLAGSNEQFF

V gene: TRBV12-5
J gene: TRBJ2-5
CDR3 protein: CASGLVGGTSGRAGETQYF

V gene: TRBV7-2
J gene: TRBJ1-3
CDR3 protein: CASSPLSGNTIYF

V gene: TRBV10-2
J gene: TRBJ2-6
CDR3 protein: CASSRDRGLSGANVLTF

V gene: TRBV7-9
J gene: TRBJ2-1
CDR3 protein: CASSLGADNEQFF

V gene: TRBV25-1
J gene: TRBJ1-2
CDR3 protein: CASSESIRTGGAGGYTF

V gene: TRBV10-3
J gene: TRBJ2-3
CDR3 protein: CATQASTDTQYF

V gene: TRBV5-1
J gene: TRBJ2-1
CDR3 protein: CASSPGLAGDRGEQFF

V gene: TRBV5-1
J gene: TRBJ1-1
CDR3 protein: CASSSWGGETEAFF

V gene: TRBV5-1
J gene: TRBJ1-2
CDR3 protein: CASSLDDSQGYTF

V gene: TRBV29-1
J gene: TRBJ1-5
CDR3 protein: CSVEPGQGNQPQHF

V gene: TRBV28
J gene: TRBJ2-3
CDR3 protein: CASRDTGQGIVGTDTQYF

V gene: TRBV11-2
J gene: TRBJ2-5
CDR3 protein: CASSALPGVETQYF

V gene: TRBV27
J gene: TRBJ2-1
CDR3 protein: CASTPAGTSIHNEQFF